The source of this T cell receptor (beta chain) is a study of T cells in Graves' hyperthyroidism and ophthalmopathy. TCR beta CDR3 sequences were amplified from RNA transcripts. HTBI primers were the set used in a first-round RT-PCR of the TCR CDR3. Each CDR3 protein gets one entry after TCRdb re-called the multiplex PCR reads with MiXCR. The sample shows 650,000 to 800,000 distinct CDR3 sequences, 40% to 55% of them seen only once. This CDR3 region has 16 residues. The germline V gene encodes CDR1 DFQATT and CDR2 SNEGSKA (reference sequence). Trimming at V came to 0 bases and at J to 10 bases, leaving 10 bases not matched to a gene.

Sequences were obtained from peripheral blood or thyroid tissue (not recorded which). The chain joins TRBV20-1 to TRBJ1-6; TRBD1 aligns across 9 bases. The sequence derives from an adult man with Graves' disease, either hyperthyroidism or ophthalmopathy (not recorded which). CDR3 DNA: TGCAGTGCTAGAGATCTCGTGGGACAGGGAGGCTCACCCCTCCACTTT. This gives the protein CSARDLVGQGGSPLHF.